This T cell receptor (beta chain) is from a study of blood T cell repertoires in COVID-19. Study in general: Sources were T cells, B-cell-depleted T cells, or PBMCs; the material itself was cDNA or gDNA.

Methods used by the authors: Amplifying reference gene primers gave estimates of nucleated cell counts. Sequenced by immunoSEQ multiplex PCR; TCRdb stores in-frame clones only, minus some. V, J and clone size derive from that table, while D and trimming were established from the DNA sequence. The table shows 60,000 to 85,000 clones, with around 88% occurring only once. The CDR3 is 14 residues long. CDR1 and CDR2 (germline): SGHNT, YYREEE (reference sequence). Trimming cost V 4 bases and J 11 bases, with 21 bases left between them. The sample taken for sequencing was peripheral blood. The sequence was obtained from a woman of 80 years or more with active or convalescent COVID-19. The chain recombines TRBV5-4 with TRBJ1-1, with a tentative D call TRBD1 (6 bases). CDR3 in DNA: TGTGCCAGCAGCGCCGCAGGGGAGTGGATTGGGGCTTTCTTT. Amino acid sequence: CASSAAGEWIGAFF.